The clone carrying this T cell receptor (beta chain) was seen a few times. Its target is unknown. This CDR3 comprises 13 residues. Germline values: CDR1 SGHNT, CDR2 YYREEE (reference sequence). Trimming stripped 4 bases from V and 6 bases from J, with 11 bases between. This sample is part of a study of post-analysis software for immune sequencing data. Study conclusions and caveats: The study found TRBV5-6, TRBV5-1 and TRBV20-1 among roughly 5 TRBV segments more frequent in patients than controls. Multiple sclerosis patients had significantly lower normalized Chao1 diversity than controls.

Researchers reported that TCR beta cDNA libraries carried unique molecular identifiers. Out of 1 to 10 million T cells, roughly 0.5 million cDNA molecules were generated. MiXCR, applied by TCRdb to the PCR reads, yields one record per CDR3 protein. The table records about 620,000 distinct CDR3 sequences, 44% of them present only once. The chain recombines TRBV5-4 with TRBJ2-1; D possibly uses TRBD1 or TRBD2 (5 bases each). The source of this sequence is a girl between 10 and 17 years old with multiple sclerosis. The source material was blood. The CDR3 DNA reads as TGTGCCAGCAGCCGGGCAGGGAGCAATGAGCAGTTCTTC. Its protein is CASSRAGSNEQFF.